These 31 T cell receptor beta chains originate from one sample sequenced in a study of regulatory and conventional T cells in RAG deficiency. Profiled with immunoSEQ multiplex PCR; TCRdb holds only in-frame clones, not every one. This table holds tens of thousands of clones, about 88% found once. These data are also associated with another study on regulatory T cells. Per that study: Amplification used 52 TRBV primers and 13 TRBJ primers.

Sequencing input: CD8+ T cells sorted from blood. These receptor sequences come from a human donor in good health.

The V gene is TRBV4-1, the J gene TRBJ1-5; TRBD1 matches at 7 bases. The ends lost 2 bases at V and 9 bases at J; junction bases unmatched: 10. The CDR3 contains 15 residues. Germline V lookup: CDR1 MGHRA, CDR2 YSYEKL. DNA of the CDR3: TGCGCCAGCAGCCAAAGACAGGGAGGTGGGTGGCCCCAGCATTTT. Its protein product is CASSQRQGGGWPQHF.

A single count supports this clone. The chain employs TRBV5-8 and TRBJ1-4; weak D call: TRBD1 (5 bases). The length of the CDR3 is 18 residues. The V gene's germline CDR1 is SGHTS and CDR2 YDEGEE. V shed 0 bases and J shed 0 bases, with 15 bases lying between them. The CDR3 region is CASSLGTNPIATNEKLFF. The DNA of the CDR3 is TGTGCCAGCAGCTTGGGGACAAATCCAATTGCAACTAATGAAAAACTGTTTTTT.

In nucleotides, the CDR3 is TGCGCCAGCAGCCCTCTAGCGGGGGGTAACAATGAGCAGTTCTTC. Translating gives CASSPLAGGNNEQFF. The rearrangement uses TRBV4-1 and TRBJ2-1; 11 bases agree with TRBD2. Germline V gene data show CDR1 as MGHRA and CDR2 as YSYEKL. This CDR3 contains 15 residues. V lost 4 bases and J lost 5; bases outside the gene matches: 4.

This clone was observed once. This rearrangement joins TRBV5-4 to TRBJ1-2; possible D gene TRBD1, 5 bases. Trimming took 2 bases from V and 7 from J, leaving 15 bases between them. This CDR3 contains 14 residues. CDR1 and CDR2 (germline): SGHNT, YYREEE (reference sequence). The CDR3 protein is CASSLLKGLGGYTF. For the CDR3, the DNA is TGTGCCAGCAGCTTACTAAAGGGGCTCGGTGGCTACACCTTC.

The CDR3 sequence: CASSPRGLADSYEQYF. CDR3 in DNA: TGTGCCAGCAGCCCAAGGGGACTAGCGGACTCCTACGAGCAGTACTTC. The chain joins TRBV11-3 to TRBJ2-7; 11 nucleotides align to TRBD2. With 5 bases clipped from V and 0 bases from J, the junction kept 6 bases outside the gene matches. This CDR3 has 16 residues. Germline CDR1 is SGHNT and CDR2 is YENEEA.

The rearrangement uses TRBV14 and TRBJ2-5; D gene uncertain. V was clipped by 2 bases and J by 13 bases, with 20 bases between them. This CDR3 has 14 residues. CDR1 and CDR2 (germline): SGHDN, FVKESK. CDR3: CASSQLGQSLWRYF. The CDR3 bases are TGTGCCAGCAGCCAACTGGGCCAGTCATTATGGAGGTACTTC.

V is TRBV28 and J is TRBJ2-1, with TRBD2 as a possible D gene (6 bases). Per germline, CDR1 MDHEN and CDR2 SYDVKM. Trimming removed 8 bases from V and 6 bases from J, with 17 bases in between. This CDR3 has 14 amino acids. CDR3 in DNA: TGTGCCAGCCTTCGGCGGGAAAACGCCAATGAGCAGTTCTTC. Amino acid sequence: CASLRRENANEQFF.

This chain uses TRBV7-9 with TRBJ2-5; D remains unclear. The CDR3 runs to 13 residues. V was trimmed by 0 bases and J by 3 bases, leaving 5 bases between them. CDR1 is SEHNR, CDR2 FQNEAQ, per germline (reference sequence). Here the CDR3 reads CASSLAMKETQYF. The CDR3, as DNA: TGTGCCAGCAGCTTAGCCATGAAAGAGACCCAGTACTTC.

The V gene is TRBV29-1, the J gene TRBJ1-5, with 9 bases lining up with TRBD1. CDR3 length: 13 amino acids. J gave up 3 bases and V 6 bases, and 3 bases lay outside the gene matches. Germline lookup yields CDR1 SQVTM and CDR2 ANQGSEA. The CDR3 nucleotides are TGCAGCGTCGGGACAGGGCACAATCAGCCCCAGCATTTT. It translates to CSVGTGHNQPQHF.

The V and J genes are TRBV19 and TRBJ1-5; 8 positions agree with TRBD1. Losses at the gene ends were 5 bases for V and 7 bases for J; bases not matched to a gene: 7. Germline assignment: CDR1 LNHDA and CDR2 SQIVND (reference sequence). The CDR3 contains 14 residues. As DNA, the CDR3 is TGTGCCAGTAGTGGGACAGGAGGTATGCAGCCCCAGCATTTT. This gives the protein CASSGTGGMQPQHF.

This chain joins TRBV27 and TRBJ2-1, with TRBD2 as a possible D gene (5 bases). V lost 8 bases and J lost 7, with 9 bases in between. The CDR3 spans 11 residues. The germline gives CDR1 MNHEY, CDR2 SMNVEV (reference sequence). This CDR3 reads CASRDYNEQFF. The CDR3 nucleotides read TGTGCCAGCCGAGACTATAATGAGCAGTTCTTC.

The chain is built from TRBV7-9 and TRBJ1-2; 8 nucleotides line up with TRBD1. Germline trimming cut 5 bases from V and 3 bases from J; bases unmatched to any gene: 11. The CDR3 is 16 amino acids. Germline V CDR1 and CDR2: SEHNR, FQNEAQ (reference sequence). The chain's CDR3 is CASSPIQLGQDYGYTF. The DNA of the CDR3 is TGTGCCAGCAGCCCGATACAACTGGGACAGGACTATGGCTACACCTTC.

The chain uses TRBV7-9 and TRBJ1-1; D gene uncertain. The V end lost 2 bases, the J end lost 4 bases, and 8 bases lay between the germline ends. This CDR3 region has 13 residues. CDR1 SEHNR and CDR2 FQNEAQ come from the germline V gene (reference sequence). CDR3 coding DNA: TGTGCCAGCAGCTTACAGCATGGCACTGAAGCTTTCTTT. Protein sequence: CASSLQHGTEAFF.

The gene calls are TRBV28 and TRBJ1-6; 7 bases fit TRBD1. With 3 bases clipped from V and 7 bases from J, the junction kept 12 bases outside the gene matches. The CDR3 covers 17 residues. Germline values: CDR1 MDHEN, CDR2 SYDVKM. The CDR3 coding sequence is TGTGCCAGCAGTTTGGCCACAGGGGAGTTTCGGAATTCACCCCTCCACTTT. It translates to CASSLATGEFRNSPLHF.

The rearrangement joins TRBV2 to TRBJ1-2, with D perhaps TRBD1 (5 bases). The CDR3 consists of 14 residues. The germline V and J ends were trimmed by 7 bases and 5 bases, with 17 bases remaining between them. Germline V gene lookup returns CDR1 SNHLY and CDR2 FYNNEI. CDR3 bases: TGTGCCAGCATCTTCACAAGGGGCGAATATGGCTACACCTTC. Its translation is CASIFTRGEYGYTF.

The chain uses TRBV27 and TRBJ2-3; 9 bases are shared with TRBD2. The CDR3 is 17 residues long. After removal of 2 bases from V and 0 bases from J, the junction contained 6 bases not matched to a gene. The germline V gene has CDR1 MNHEY and CDR2 SMNVEV (reference sequence). The CDR3 bases are TGTGCCAGCAGTTTAAACTCTGCGGGAGGGAGCACAGATACGCAGTATTTT. This encodes CASSLNSAGGSTDTQYF.

The rearrangement joins TRBV7-9 to TRBJ1-2, with D unresolved. In germline, CDR1 is SEHNR, CDR2 FQNEAQ (reference sequence). Trimming pared 0 bases from V and 5 bases from J, leaving 7 bases between. CDR3 length equals 13 residues. The CDR3: CASSLALGYGYTF. DNA for the CDR3: TGTGCCAGCAGCTTAGCTCTCGGGTATGGCTACACCTTC.

The chain combines TRBV19 with TRBJ2-1; the match to TRBD2 covers 10 bases. The CDR3 contains 14 residues. V was clipped by 3 bases and J by 5 bases; unmatched bases: 1. In germline, CDR1 is LNHDA, CDR2 SQIVND (reference sequence). CDR3 region: CASSMTSGHNEQFF. The CDR3 coding sequence is TGTGCCAGTAGTATGACTAGCGGGCACAATGAGCAGTTCTTC.

J is TRBJ2-7 and V is TRBV9, with TRBD1 identical over 9 bases. The germline gives CDR1 SGDLS, CDR2 YYNGEE. The CDR3 is 15 residues long. V shed 2 bases, J shed 1 base, and the junction held 4 bases outside the gene matches. CDR3 sequence reads: CASSVGTGSSYEQYF. CDR3 DNA sequence: TGTGCCAGCAGCGTCGGGACAGGGTCATCCTACGAGCAGTACTTC.

The rearrangement uses TRBV4-1 and TRBJ1-3, with D tentatively TRBD1 (5 bases). Germline-derived CDR1 and CDR2 are MGHRA and YSYEKL. The CDR3 runs to 16 residues. V was pared by 4 bases and J by 2 bases, with 15 bases between. As DNA, the CDR3 is TGCGCCAGCAGCCCAACCCAGGGAGGTACTGGAAACACCATATATTTT. Protein sequence: CASSPTQGGTGNTIYF.

The J gene is TRBJ2-7, the V gene TRBV7-9; 9 bases fit TRBD1. The CDR3 covers 14 residues. The V and J ends lost 4 bases and 2 bases, in that order; junction bases with no gene match: 3. Germline V CDR1 and CDR2: SEHNR, FQNEAQ (reference sequence). In DNA, the CDR3 is TGTGCCAGCAGCTCCGGGACAGGGCCCTACGAGCAGTACTTC. Translated: CASSSGTGPYEQYF.

The chain employs TRBV28 and TRBJ1-3; a possible D gene is TRBD1 (5 bases). CDR1 MDHEN and CDR2 SYDVKM come from the germline V gene. V was shortened by 6 bases and J by 0 bases, with 12 bases between the two germline ends. CDR3 length: 15 residues. Written as DNA, the CDR3 is TGTGCCAGCAGCCCAGACAGTTCCTCTGGAAACACCATATATTTT. Residues: CASSPDSSSGNTIYF. Drawing the rest from reference TRBV28 and TRBJ1-3, the complete variable domain is DVKVTQSSRYLVKRTGEKVFLECVQDMDHENMFWYRQDPGLGLRLIYFSYDVKMKEKGDIPEGYSVSREKKERFSLILESASTNQTSMYLCASSPDSSSGNTIYFGEGSWLTVV.

The V call is TRBV30, the J call TRBJ2-2, with a weak D call TRBD1 (5 bases). V dropped 0 bases and J dropped 0 bases, with 8 bases sitting between them. The CDR3 loop spans 15 amino acids. Germline V CDR1 and CDR2: GTSNPN, SVGIG (reference sequence). This chain's CDR3 is CAWSVLGANTGELFF. The CDR3 nucleotides are TGTGCCTGGAGTGTTCTAGGGGCGAACACCGGGGAGCTGTTTTTT.

V is TRBV19 and J is TRBJ1-1; 8 bases agree with TRBD1. Per the germline V gene, CDR1 is LNHDA and CDR2 is SQIVND (reference sequence). CDR3 length equals 17 residues. Germline trimming cut 1 base from V and 5 bases from J; bases unmatched to any gene: 12. DNA of the CDR3: TGTGCCAGTAGTATAGGACGCGCAGGGGGCGCGTTAACTGAAGCTTTCTTT. Residues: CASSIGRAGGALTEAFF.

The gene calls are TRBV5-5 and TRBJ2-2; D is possibly TRBD2 (5 bases). V lost 0 bases and J 7 bases, leaving 13 bases between the germline ends. The CDR3 consists of 15 residues. The V gene's germline CDR1 is SGHKS and CDR2 YYEKEE (reference sequence). CDR3: CASSLGPGYGGELFF. The CDR3 DNA is TGTGCCAGCAGCTTGGGTCCGGGGTATGGCGGGGAGCTGTTTTTT.

The rearrangement uses TRBV9 and TRBJ1-3; D gene unclear. CDR3 size: 17 residues. The germline V gene encodes CDR1 SGDLS and CDR2 YYNGEE. Trimming shortened V by 3 bases and J by 0 bases, and 16 bases separated the two germline ends. The CDR3 protein is CASSAAPGVYSGNTIYF. CDR3 sequence (DNA): TGTGCCAGCAGCGCCGCCCCGGGCGTCTACTCTGGAAACACCATATATTTT.

The V call is TRBV6-5, the J call TRBJ1-2, with a possible D match to TRBD1 (6 bases). The germline V gene encodes CDR1 MNHEY and CDR2 SVGAGI. Trimming cost V 5 bases and J 8 bases, with 21 bases left between them. The CDR3 has 15 amino acids. Here the CDR3 DNA reads TGTGCCAGCAGTCGACAAACGACACAGGGATGGGGCTACACCTTC. Protein sequence: CASSRQTTQGWGYTF.

V usage is TRBV25-1 and J usage is TRBJ2-7; D remains ambiguous. The germline V and J ends were trimmed by 4 bases and 0 bases, with 10 bases remaining between them. CDR1 MGHDK and CDR2 SYGVNS come from the germline V gene. There are 14 residues in the CDR3. The CDR3 DNA sequence: TGTGCCAGCAGTGCGCTAGGGCCCTCCTACGAGCAGTACTTC. Encoded protein: CASSALGPSYEQYF.

V and J are TRBV19 and TRBJ2-1; D remains ambiguous. Trimming took off 3 bases at V and 3 bases at J, with 12 bases between the two ends. This CDR3 is built from 15 residues. CDR1 LNHDA and CDR2 SQIVND come from the germline V gene (reference sequence). CDR3 bases: TGTGCCAGTAGTATCTCTGGCGGAGACTACAATGAGCAGTTCTTC. This translates into CASSISGGDYNEQFF.

This clone was observed a single time. The rearrangement uses TRBV2 and TRBJ1-1, with 7 bases fitting TRBD1. Germline trimming cut 6 bases from V and 0 bases from J; bases unmatched to any gene: 4. CDR3 length: 14 amino acids. Germline V gives CDR1 SNHLY, CDR2 FYNNEI. DNA for the CDR3: TGTGCCAGCAGGCAGGGGGTAGTGAACACTGAAGCTTTCTTT. Protein: CASRQGVVNTEAFF.

V and J are TRBV9 and TRBJ1-5; tentatively, D is TRBD1 (6 bases). The CDR3 totals 15 residues. Germline-derived CDR1 and CDR2 are SGDLS and YYNGEE. V was shortened by 3 bases and J by 3 bases, with 13 bases between the two germline ends. CDR3 DNA: TGTGCCAGCAGCGCCAGTGGGGGCGCCAATCAGCCCCAGCATTTT. This encodes CASSASGGANQPQHF.